A selection of T cell receptor beta chains follows, all from one sample in a study of CD8 T cells in ankylosing spondylitis. TCRdb processed the 5' RACE reads anew with MiXCR; each CDR3 protein has one entry. Of around 440,000 distinct CDR3 sequences in the sample, roughly 17% were seen once. Source material: blood, either unsorted or a sorted T cell fraction (not recorded which). The receptors stem from a male donor with ankylosing spondylitis. The CDR3 runs from the conserved cysteine through the conserved F or W. The order of the fields is J gene, D gene, V gene, clone size, CDR3 DNA, CDR3 protein. The D gene is left open where the match is weak. Clone size appears in some rows only: once, few, many, or a class for an expanded clone.

j_call: TRBJ2-2; d_call: .; v_call: TRBV6-1; clone_size: few; cdr3_nt: TGTGCCAGCAGGGAGAACACCGGGGAGCTGTTTTTT; cdr3_aa: CASRENTGELFF
j_call: TRBJ1-5; d_call: .; v_call: TRBV5-1; clone_size: few; cdr3_nt: TGCGCCAGCAGCTTGGACGGGGGCCGGGATCAGCCCCAGCATTTT; cdr3_aa: CASSLDGGRDQPQHF
j_call: TRBJ1-5; d_call: TRBD1; v_call: TRBV20-1; clone_size: .; cdr3_nt: TGCAGTGCTAGGACCCGGGACAGGAGCAATCAGCCCCAGCATTTT; cdr3_aa: CSARTRDRSNQPQHF
j_call: TRBJ2-4; d_call: .; v_call: TRBV7-8; clone_size: .; cdr3_nt: TGTGCCAGCAGCTTTGGCGGGGAGTCCCACTCTTCCGTCTTC; cdr3_aa: CASSFGGESHSSVF
j_call: TRBJ1-1; d_call: .; v_call: TRBV7-8; clone_size: few; cdr3_nt: TGTGCCAGCAGCCCGCCACGGGATCTAAGCACTGAAGCTTTCTTT; cdr3_aa: CASSPPRDLSTEAFF
j_call: TRBJ2-2; d_call: TRBD1; v_call: TRBV4-1; clone_size: .; cdr3_nt: TGCGCCAGCAGCCAAGTGCCAGGGGGCGGAGGCGGCACCGGGGAGCTGTTTTTT; cdr3_aa: CASSQVPGGGGGTGELFF
j_call: TRBJ2-3; d_call: .; v_call: TRBV20-1; clone_size: few; cdr3_nt: TGCAGTGCCGGAGGGGGGGGCCCAGATACGCAGTATTTT; cdr3_aa: CSAGGGGPDTQYF
j_call: TRBJ2-3; d_call: .; v_call: TRBV5-1; clone_size: few; cdr3_nt: TGCGCCAGCAAAGAGGGGTCGAGCGCAGATACGCAGTATTTT; cdr3_aa: CASKEGSSADTQYF
j_call: TRBJ1-2; d_call: .; v_call: TRBV3-1; clone_size: .; cdr3_nt: TGTGCCAGCACCCAATGGGCAGGGAGCGGTCATGGCTACACCTTC; cdr3_aa: CASTQWAGSGHGYTF
j_call: TRBJ1-1; d_call: .; v_call: TRBV9; clone_size: few; cdr3_nt: TGTGCCAGCAGCGTAACGCCTGGCACTGAAGCTTTCTTT; cdr3_aa: CASSVTPGTEAFF
j_call: TRBJ1-3; d_call: .; v_call: TRBV4-2; clone_size: many; cdr3_nt: TGTGCCAGCAGCCAAGATCTCGGGTCTGGTGGAAACACCATATATTTT; cdr3_aa: CASSQDLGSGGNTIYF
j_call: TRBJ1-1; d_call: .; v_call: TRBV5-1; clone_size: few; cdr3_nt: TGCGCCAGCAGGGTCGGGTCCTCGCCCACTGAAGCTTTCTTT; cdr3_aa: CASRVGSSPTEAFF
j_call: TRBJ1-2; d_call: TRBD1; v_call: TRBV2; clone_size: .; cdr3_nt: TGTGCCAGCAGTGGCGACAGGGGGAACTATGGCTACACCTTC; cdr3_aa: CASSGDRGNYGYTF
j_call: TRBJ1-6; d_call: .; v_call: TRBV12-3/TRBV12-4; clone_size: many; cdr3_nt: TGTGCCAGCAGTTCCCCGGGAGGCGGCTCACCCCTCCACTTT; cdr3_aa: CASSSPGGGSPLHF
j_call: TRBJ2-1; d_call: .; v_call: TRBV11-2; clone_size: many; cdr3_nt: TGTGCCAGCAGCTTAGATATGGAGACAGCGATCAATGAGCAGTTCTTC; cdr3_aa: CASSLDMETAINEQFF
j_call: TRBJ1-2; d_call: .; v_call: TRBV6-1; clone_size: few; cdr3_nt: TGTGCCAGCAGTCGAACAGGGATCAACTATGGCTACACCTTC; cdr3_aa: CASSRTGINYGYTF
j_call: TRBJ1-2; d_call: TRBD1; v_call: TRBV7-6; clone_size: few; cdr3_nt: TGTGCCAGCAGCTTAGGGGGACAGGGGAACTATGGCTACACCTTC; cdr3_aa: CASSLGGQGNYGYTF
j_call: TRBJ2-4; d_call: .; v_call: TRBV29-1; clone_size: many; cdr3_nt: TGCAGCGTTGACGGGCCCCACGGGAACATTCAGTACTTC; cdr3_aa: CSVDGPHGNIQYF
j_call: TRBJ1-2; d_call: .; v_call: TRBV12-5; clone_size: .; cdr3_nt: .; cdr3_aa: CASGFGQGNYGYAF
j_call: TRBJ2-2; d_call: TRBD2; v_call: TRBV15; clone_size: few; cdr3_nt: TGTGCCACCAGCAGACCTGGACTAGCGGGATCGACCGGGGAGCTGTTTTTT; cdr3_aa: CATSRPGLAGSTGELFF
j_call: TRBJ2-3; d_call: TRBD2; v_call: TRBV20-1; clone_size: few; cdr3_nt: TGCAGTGCTAGAGATCGTCATAGCGGGAGCCCAGATACGCAGTATTTT; cdr3_aa: CSARDRHSGSPDTQYF
j_call: TRBJ2-1; d_call: TRBD2; v_call: TRBV12-3/TRBV12-4; clone_size: many; cdr3_nt: TGTGCCAGCAGTTTAAGAGAGACTAGCGGGGAAAATGAGCAGTTCTTC; cdr3_aa: CASSLRETSGENEQFF
j_call: TRBJ2-2; d_call: .; v_call: TRBV7-8; clone_size: few; cdr3_nt: TGTGCCAGCAGCTCGTTCGCGGGTGCCAACACCGGGGAGCTGTTTTTT; cdr3_aa: CASSSFAGANTGELFF
j_call: TRBJ1-1; d_call: .; v_call: TRBV29-1; clone_size: many; cdr3_nt: TGCAGCGTTGAGGCGGTGAACACTGAAGCTTTCTTT; cdr3_aa: CSVEAVNTEAFF
j_call: TRBJ2-3; d_call: .; v_call: TRBV27; clone_size: few; cdr3_nt: TGTGCCAGCACCCCAAGAGGGGCGCAAACAGATACGCAGTATTTT; cdr3_aa: CASTPRGAQTDTQYF